What follows are 25 T cell receptor beta chains derived from one specimen sequenced in a study of blood T cell repertoires in COVID-19. Produced via immunoSEQ multiplex PCR; TCRdb's table is partial and in-frame only. The sample yields about 260,000 clones, around nine tenths seen once. The source material was peripheral blood. These receptors came from a woman aged 25 to 39 with COVID-19, enrolled during active disease.

V is TRBV5-1 and J is TRBJ2-7; tentatively, D is TRBD2 (6 bases). This CDR3 has 16 amino acids. V was shortened by 5 bases and J by 5 bases, with 23 bases between the two germline ends. Germline lookup yields CDR1 SGHRS and CDR2 YFSETQ. In nucleotides, the CDR3 is TGCGCCAGCAGTCGCGGGGACGGATCGGGCCTTGACGAGCAGTACTTC. Residues: CASSRGDGSGLDEQYF.

V usage is TRBV2 and J usage is TRBJ2-7; tentatively, D is TRBD1 (5 bases). Germline lookup yields CDR1 SNHLY and CDR2 FYNNEI. This CDR3 has 13 amino acids. V lost 3 bases, J lost 5 bases, and 11 bases lay in between. The CDR3 nucleotides read TGTGCCAGCAGTGAGGTCAGGGTAAACGAGCAGTACTTC. Amino acids: CASSEVRVNEQYF.

To note about this clone: Other DNA sequences in the same sample also yield this CDR3. The V gene is TRBV11-2, the J gene TRBJ2-7; 8 nucleotides align to TRBD2. Germline V CDR1 and CDR2: SGHAT, FQNNGV. There are 14 residues in the CDR3. With V trimmed by 1 base and J by 5 bases, 4 bases remained unmatched. Here the CDR3 reads CASSLGPGGDEQYF. The CDR3 nucleotides read TGTGCCAGCAGCTTAGGCCCCGGGGGGGACGAGCAGTACTTC.

The DNA for the CDR3 is TGTGCCACCGAAAGTGCGGCCTCCTACGAGCAGTACTTC. Residues: CATESAASYEQYF. V is TRBV6-5 and J is TRBJ2-7; no definite D call. Germline V CDR1 and CDR2: MNHEY, SVGAGI. V was cut by 10 bases and J by 0 bases, with 13 bases left in between. The CDR3 runs 13 residues.

This chain links TRBV19 with TRBJ2-7; TRBD1 is a possible D gene (6 bases). This CDR3 has 14 amino acids. Germline lookup yields CDR1 LNHDA and CDR2 SQIVND (reference sequence). Between the trimmed V and J ends, which lost 7 bases and 3 bases, there was a span of 16 bases. The CDR3 region is CASKVRGTDYEQYF. CDR3 nucleotides: TGTGCCAGTAAGGTCAGGGGAACCGACTACGAGCAGTACTTC.

The V gene is TRBV7-3, the J gene TRBJ2-7; the match to TRBD1 covers 11 bases. This CDR3 has 14 residues. V shed 3 bases and J 3 bases; nucleotides not matched to a gene: 1. Germline loops: CDR1 SGHTA, CDR2 FQGTGA. The CDR3 here is CASSFGTGGYEQYF. The CDR3 DNA reads as TGTGCCAGCAGCTTTGGGACAGGGGGCTACGAGCAGTACTTC.

The chain carries TRBV18 and TRBJ2-5, with 7 bases lining up with TRBD1. Per germline, CDR1 KGHSH and CDR2 LQKENI. J lost 2 bases, V lost 5 bases, and 11 bases had no gene match. The CDR3 has 16 residues. CDR3 sequence (DNA): TGTGCCAGCTCATTCCGGGACAGTAGGCTTCAAGAGACCCAGTACTTC. Its protein product is CASSFRDSRLQETQYF.

The chain has TRBV5-8 and TRBJ2-5, with a possible D match to TRBD1 (5 bases). V lost 0 bases and J 5 bases, leaving 11 bases between the germline ends. CDR1 and CDR2 from the germline V gene are SGHTS and YDEGEE. This CDR3 region has 14 residues. Here the CDR3 reads CASSLAAGWETQYF. CDR3 nucleotides: TGTGCCAGCAGCTTGGCGGCAGGGTGGGAGACCCAGTACTTC.

The chain joins TRBV11-2 to TRBJ1-1, with D perhaps matching TRBD1 (5 bases). Germline V lookup: CDR1 SGHAT, CDR2 FQNNGV. V was trimmed by 2 bases and J by 4 bases, leaving 17 bases between them. There are 16 residues in the CDR3. In nucleotides, the CDR3 is TGTGCCAGCAGCTTATGGTGGGCGGGCGGGGGCACTGAAGCTTTCTTT. Residues: CASSLWWAGGGTEAFF.

The chain is built from TRBV25-1 and TRBJ1-1; 7 bases align to TRBD1. With V trimmed by 6 bases and J by 4 bases, 17 bases remained unmatched. The CDR3 has 17 residues. The germline V gene encodes CDR1 MGHDK and CDR2 SYGVNS. The CDR3 sequence: CASRGPGTARGGTEAFF. CDR3 sequence (DNA): TGTGCCAGCAGAGGCCCCGGGACAGCCAGAGGTGGCACTGAAGCTTTCTTT.

This clone has just a few counts. The genes are TRBV25-1 and TRBJ1-3; D ambiguous. From germline, CDR1 is MGHDK and CDR2 SYGVNS. CDR3 length equals 16 residues. V gave up 4 bases and J gave up 0 bases, with 13 bases separating them. The DNA of the CDR3 is TGTGCCAGCAGTGCGTACGATCTCAGCTCTGGAAACACCATATATTTT. It codes for CASSAYDLSSGNTIYF.

V and J are TRBV5-1 and TRBJ2-5; 8 bases line up with TRBD2. Germline V gives CDR1 SGHRS, CDR2 YFSETQ. The CDR3 runs to 17 residues. The V gene end was trimmed by 0 bases and the J gene end by 5 bases; junction bases not matched to a gene: 12. CDR3 sequence reads: CASSLAPAGGGMETQYF. DNA for the CDR3: TGCGCCAGCAGCTTGGCCCCTGCGGGAGGAGGGATGGAGACCCAGTACTTC.

The rearrangement links TRBV2 to TRBJ2-5; 11 positions match TRBD1. The germline CDR1 and CDR2 sequences are SNHLY and FYNNEI. Trimming at V came to 7 bases and at J to 4 bases, leaving 5 bases not matched to a gene. This CDR3 region has 14 residues. The CDR3 sequence: CASNPDRGRETQYF. In DNA form, the CDR3 reads TGTGCCAGCAATCCGGACAGGGGGCGAGAGACCCAGTACTTC. The whole variable domain, filled in from reference TRBV2 and TRBJ2-5, reads EPEVTQTPSHQVTQMGQEVILRCVPISNHLYFYWYRQILGQKVEFLVSFYNNEISEKSEIFDDQFSVERPDGSNFTLKIRSTKLEDSAMYFCASNPDRGRETQYFGPGTRLLVL.

This chain joins TRBV4-1 and TRBJ2-7; a weak D match, TRBD2 (6 bases). CDR1 MGHRA and CDR2 YSYEKL come from the germline V gene. Trimming cost V 0 bases and J 7 bases, with 16 bases left between them. This CDR3 has 15 residues. As DNA, the CDR3 is TGCGCCAGCAGCCAAGAGGCGGGATCCCCTATGGAGCAGTACTTC. Translation: CASSQEAGSPMEQYF.

This clone was observed a single time. The rearrangement joins TRBV28 to TRBJ2-2, with 9 positions matching TRBD1. Looked up from germline, CDR1 is MDHEN and CDR2 is SYDVKM. V shed 7 bases, J shed 5 bases, and the junction held 5 bases outside the gene matches. The CDR3 length is 14 residues. Here the CDR3 DNA reads TGTGCCAGCATCACCGGGACAGGGACCGGGGAGCTGTTTTTT. Protein: CASITGTGTGELFF.

The chain recombines TRBV3-1 (or the pseudogene TRBV3-2) with TRBJ1-3, with D uncertain. The CDR3 is made up of 16 amino acids. V was trimmed by 1 base and J by 0 bases, leaving 10 bases between them. Per germline, CDR1 LGHDT and CDR2 YNNKEL (reference sequence). CDR3 DNA: TGTGCCAGCAGCCAAGTTTTCCGGAGCTCTGGAAACACCATATATTTT. Its translation is CASSQVFRSSGNTIYF.

The J gene is TRBJ2-5, the V gene TRBV5-1; 7 positions agree with TRBD1. J gave up 2 bases and V 4 bases, and 11 bases lay outside the gene matches. This CDR3 comprises 16 residues. Germline lookup yields CDR1 SGHRS and CDR2 YFSETQ. CDR3 loop: CASSRPETGQQETQYF. The CDR3, as DNA: TGCGCCAGCAGCCGCCCCGAGACAGGGCAACAAGAGACCCAGTACTTC.

This chain joins TRBV19 and TRBJ2-2; 11 bases are a match to TRBD2. Germline values: CDR1 LNHDA, CDR2 SQIVND (reference sequence). The length of the CDR3 is 16 residues. J gave up 4 bases and V 1 base, and 2 bases lay outside the gene matches. The DNA for the CDR3 is TGTGCCAGTAGTATAGCACTAGCGGGAGTCACCGGGGAGCTGTTTTTT. Protein: CASSIALAGVTGELFF.

On this clone itself: Other nucleotide sequences from this sample produce the same CDR3. The CDR3 sequence is CASSRGGSGNQPQHF. The CDR3, as DNA: TGTGCCAGCAGTAGGGGCGGGAGCGGCAATCAGCCCCAGCATTTT. The chain combines TRBV28 with TRBJ1-5; TRBD1 might be the D (5 bases). Germline CDR1 is MDHEN and CDR2 is SYDVKM. The CDR3 sequence is 15 residues long. V was pared by 5 bases and J by 2 bases, with 13 bases between.

The chain links TRBV9 to TRBJ2-6, with D possibly being TRBD1 (6 bases). There are 18 residues in the CDR3. Germline lookup yields CDR1 SGDLS and CDR2 YYNGEE. V was cut by 3 bases and J by 0 bases, with 16 bases left in between. The CDR3 nucleotides read TGTGCCAGCAGCGGGGGGAACAGGGAAGGCTCTGGGGCCAACGTCCTGACTTTC. It translates to CASSGGNREGSGANVLTF.

The chain couples TRBV24-1 to TRBJ2-7; 10 bases align to TRBD1. Germline CDR1 KGHDR, CDR2 SFDVKD. This CDR3 region has 14 residues. The V segment lost 5 bases and the J segment 3 bases; nucleotides outside the gene matches: 3. Here the CDR3 DNA reads TGTGCCACCAGTGGCGGGGACAGGGGCTACGAGCAGTACTTC. It translates to CATSGGDRGYEQYF.

V usage is TRBV30 and J usage is TRBJ1-1; D might be TRBD1 (6 bases). V was shortened by 2 bases and J by 6 bases, with 13 bases between the two germline ends. Germline V CDR1 and CDR2: GTSNPN, SVGIG (reference sequence). This CDR3 comprises 13 residues. CDR3 bases: TGTGCCTGGAGTCAGGGGCTGTTAGCTGAAGCTTTCTTT. It encodes CAWSQGLLAEAFF.

This clone showed up just once. Other DNA variants within this sample encode the same CDR3. CDR3 in DNA: TGTGCCAGCAGCCCCCCGAGCTCCTACAATGAGCAGTTCTTC. This gives the protein CASSPPSSYNEQFF. The rearrangement uses TRBV28 and TRBJ2-1; D is unclear. The germline V gene encodes CDR1 MDHEN and CDR2 SYDVKM. V was trimmed by 6 bases and J by 0 bases, leaving 9 bases between them. This CDR3 comprises 14 residues.

In DNA form, the CDR3 reads TGTGCCAGCTCACCACCGGTCCGAGAGGACACCATATATTTT. This sequence encodes CASSPPVREDTIYF. The gene calls are TRBV18 and TRBJ1-3; no definite D call. From germline, CDR1 is KGHSH and CDR2 LQKENI. CDR3 size: 14 residues. Between the trimmed V and J ends, which lost 0 bases and 8 bases, there was a span of 11 bases.

V and J are TRBV4-2 and TRBJ2-7, with D tentatively TRBD1 (5 bases). V lost 3 bases and J lost 2, with 8 bases in between. CDR1 is LGHNA, CDR2 YNFKEQ, per germline. This CDR3 contains 13 residues. The CDR3 DNA sequence: TGTGCCAGCAGCCACCACAGGACCTACGAGCAGTACTTC. As protein: CASSHHRTYEQYF.